This record covers a single T cell receptor (beta chain). These data originate in a study of blood T cell repertoires in COVID-19. Study-level background: Whether acute or convalescent, the COVID-19 samples came from the United States, Italy and Spain. T cells, B-cell-depleted T cells, or PBMCs provided the cDNA or gDNA that served as material.

The CDR3 sequence is 17 residues long. Germline V CDR1 and CDR2: MDHEN, SYDVKM. The junction had 20 bases not matched to a gene; V was cut back by 6 bases and J by 9 bases. Per the authors' pipeline: By means of reference gene primer amplification, nucleated cell counts were estimated. Using immunoSEQ multiplex PCR, the repertoire was profiled, and TCRdb retains in-frame clones only, with some absent. V and J calls and clone size are copied from that table; D and trimming were computed from the DNA. The repertoire holds 55,000 to 90,000 clones, with around 86% as singletons. J is TRBJ2-1 and V is TRBV28; TRBD1 matches 7 bases. The sample consisted of peripheral blood. This receptor was taken from a man between 65 and 85 years old with active COVID-19. For the CDR3, the DNA is TGTGCCAGCAGACAACAGGGGTTCGGGTTGGAATCGGGTGAGCAGTTCTTC. Its translation is CASRQQGFGLESGEQFF.